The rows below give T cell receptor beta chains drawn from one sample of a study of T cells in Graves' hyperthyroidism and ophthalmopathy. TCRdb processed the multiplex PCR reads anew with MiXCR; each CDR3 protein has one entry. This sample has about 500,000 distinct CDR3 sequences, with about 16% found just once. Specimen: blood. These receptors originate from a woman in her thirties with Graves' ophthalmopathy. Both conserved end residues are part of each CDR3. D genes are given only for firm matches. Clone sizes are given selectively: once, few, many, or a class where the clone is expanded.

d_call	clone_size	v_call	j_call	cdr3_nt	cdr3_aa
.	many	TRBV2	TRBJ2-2	TGTGCCAGCAGTGAAGTACGGGTAACCGGGGAGCTGTTTTTT	CASSEVRVTGELFF
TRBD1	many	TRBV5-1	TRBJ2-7	TGCGCCAGTCGACAGGGGCGAGCCTACGAGCAGTACTTC	CASRQGRAYEQYF
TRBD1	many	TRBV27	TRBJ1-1	TGTGCCAGCCGCATGTTCTTTGGACAGGGGGGGCTTGAAGCTTTCTTT	CASRMFFGQGGLEAFF
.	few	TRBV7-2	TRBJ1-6	TGTGCCAGCAGCCGACAAACAGGGAGCTCCTATAATTCACCCCTCCACTTT	CASSRQTGSSYNSPLHF
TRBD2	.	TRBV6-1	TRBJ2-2	TGTGCCAGCAAGCGGGAGTTAACCGGGGAGCTGTTTTTT	CASKRELTGELFF
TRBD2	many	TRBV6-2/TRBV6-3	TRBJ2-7	TGTGCCAGCACAGCGGGAGCTCGCGAGCAGTACTTC	CASTAGAREQYF
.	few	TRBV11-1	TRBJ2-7	TGTGCCAGCAGCTTAGAGGTGGGGCAGATAAACTACGAGCAGTACTTC	CASSLEVGQINYEQYF
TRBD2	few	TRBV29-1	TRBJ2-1	TGCAGCGTTAGGACTAGCGGGAGGGCCAAAGGGAATGAGCAGTTCTTC	CSVRTSGRAKGNEQFF
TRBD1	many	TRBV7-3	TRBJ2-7	TGTGCCAGCAGCTTAAAGGGCTCGGACAGGGCCTACGAGCAGTACTTC	CASSLKGSDRAYEQYF
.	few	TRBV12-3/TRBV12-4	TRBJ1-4	TGTGCCAGCACCTTCAGGCGTACAACTAATGAAAAACTGTTTTTT	CASTFRRTTNEKLFF
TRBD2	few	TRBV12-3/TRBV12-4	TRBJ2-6	TGTGCCAGCAGTCCTCTAGCGGAGTACGCTGGGGCCAACGTCCTGACTTTC	CASSPLAEYAGANVLTF
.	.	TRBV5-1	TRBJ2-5	TGCGCCAGCAGCCCCAGTTCTGGAGGGATCCAGTACTTC	CASSPSSGGIQYF
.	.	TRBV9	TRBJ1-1	TGTGCCAGCAGCCCCTACATGACGGACACTGAAGCTTTCTTT	CASSPYMTDTEAFF
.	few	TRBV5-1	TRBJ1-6	TGCGCCAGCAGCTTAACCCTGCCGGGAATCACAGATTCACCCCTCCACTTT	CASSLTLPGITDSPLHF
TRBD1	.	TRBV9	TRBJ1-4	TGTGCCAGCAGCGAGAGCCAAGGGGGCGTTGAAAAACTGTTTTTT	CASSESQGGVEKLFF
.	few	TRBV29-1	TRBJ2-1	TGCAGCGTTGAGGGGGGCAATGAGCAGTTCTTC	CSVEGGNEQFF
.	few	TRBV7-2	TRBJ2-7	TGTGCCAGCAGCTTTGGGGGAATAGACTACGAGCAGTACTTC	CASSFGGIDYEQYF
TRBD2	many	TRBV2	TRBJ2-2	TGTGCCAGCGCTCTCCACGGGAGCGGGAGTTTGGGCACCGGGGAGCTGTTTTTT	CASALHGSGSLGTGELFF
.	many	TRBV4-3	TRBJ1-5	TGCGCCAGCAGCCAAGGGATAGGCACCTATCAGCCCCAGCATTTT	CASSQGIGTYQPQHF
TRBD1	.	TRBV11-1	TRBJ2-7	TGTGCCAGCAGCTCGCGGGACAGGGACGAGCAGTACTTC	CASSSRDRDEQYF
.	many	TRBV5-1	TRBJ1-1	TGCGCCAGCAGCTCGGGGAGTATGAACACTGAAGCTTTCTTT	CASSSGSMNTEAFF
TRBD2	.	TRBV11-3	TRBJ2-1	TGTGCCAGCAGCTTAGGTGGACTAGCGGGAGTCTATGAGCAGTTCTTC	CASSLGGLAGVYEQFF
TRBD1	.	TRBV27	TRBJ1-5	TGTGCCAGCAGGGGAACAGGGGTGAGGACTCAGCCCCAGCATTTT	CASRGTGVRTQPQHF
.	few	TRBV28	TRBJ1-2	TGTGCCAGCAGTTTCCCCCCAGGGCGGACTAACTATGGCTACACCTTC	CASSFPPGRTNYGYTF
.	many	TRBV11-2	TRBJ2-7	TGTGCCAGCAGCCCCCCGGGATGGGGCGAGCAGTACTTC	CASSPPGWGEQYF
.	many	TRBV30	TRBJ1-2	TGTGCCTGGAGCCGACAATATGGCTACACCTTC	CAWSRQYGYTF
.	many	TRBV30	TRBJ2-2	TGTGCCTTACAGAAGAACACCGGGGAGCTGTTTTTT	CALQKNTGELFF
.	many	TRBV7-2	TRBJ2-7	TGTGCCAGCAGCCTAGGTCCTCAGGGGAGCTCCTACGAGCAGTACTTC	CASSLGPQGSSYEQYF
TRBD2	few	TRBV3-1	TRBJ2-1	TGTGCCAGCAGCGTAGGCGGGAGCGCCTACAATGAGCAGTTCTTC	CASSVGGSAYNEQFF
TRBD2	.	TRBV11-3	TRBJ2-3	TGTGCCAGCAGCTTAGCGGGAGGGCTCGCAGATACGCAGTATTTT	CASSLAGGLADTQYF
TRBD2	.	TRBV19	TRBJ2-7	TGTGCCAGTAGTATAGGTCTAGCGGACTCCTACGAGCAGTACTTC	CASSIGLADSYEQYF
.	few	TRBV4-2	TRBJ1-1	TGTGCCAGCAGCCTAAACATGGGGACAACCCCCCAGAACACTGAAGCTTTCTTT	CASSLNMGTTPQNTEAFF
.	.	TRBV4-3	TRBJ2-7	TGCGCCAGCAGCCAAGATCGACCGCGGACCTACGAGCAGTACTTC	CASSQDRPRTYEQYF
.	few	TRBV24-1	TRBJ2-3	TGTGCCACCAGTGATTTCGGGACGGGGGATAGCACAGATACGCAGTATTTT	CATSDFGTGDSTDTQYF
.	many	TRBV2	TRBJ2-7	TGTGCCAGCGGGCTAGTTTCGTCATACGAGCAGTACTTC	CASGLVSSYEQYF
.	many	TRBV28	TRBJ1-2	TGTGCCAGCATCTCCCGGGGCTATGGCTACACCTTC	CASISRGYGYTF
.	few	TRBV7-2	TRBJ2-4	TGTGCCAGCAGCTTAGGCTCCAGCCTAGCCAAAAACATTCAGTACTTC	CASSLGSSLAKNIQYF
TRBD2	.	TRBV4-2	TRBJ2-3	TGTGCCAGCAGCCAAGAGACTAGCGGGTACACAGATACGCAGTATTTT	CASSQETSGYTDTQYF
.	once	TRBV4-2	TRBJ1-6	TGTGCCAGCAGCCAAGGTCAGGGCCGCTACGGGAATTCACCCCTCCACTTT	CASSQGQGRYGNSPLHF
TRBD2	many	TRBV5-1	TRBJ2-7	TGCGCCAGCAGCTTCTCTAGCGGACCTTACGAGCAGTACTTC	CASSFSSGPYEQYF
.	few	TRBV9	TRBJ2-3	TGTGCCAGCAGCGTAGGAGCAACTAGCACAGATACGCAGTATTTT	CASSVGATSTDTQYF
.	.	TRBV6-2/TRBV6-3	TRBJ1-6	TGTGCCAGCAGTTACCCTAGTCAATATTCACCCCTCCACTTT	CASSYPSQYSPLHF